The 28 T cell receptor beta chains in this list originate from one sample, sequenced in a study of OX40 agonist ivuxolimab in advanced cancers. Produced via immunoSEQ multiplex PCR; TCRdb's table is partial and in-frame only. The table has around 62,000 clones, about 91% seen once. Sequenced here: CD4+ or CD8+ T cells sorted from blood, sampled in a trial of the OX40 agonist ivuxolimab. The receptors here all came from an adult with an advanced solid tumor such as melanoma, head and neck, liver or kidney cancer.

The rearrangement links TRBV6-5 to TRBJ1-2; no definite D call. CDR1 MNHEY and CDR2 SVGAGI come from the germline V gene. V shed 0 bases and J shed 7 bases, with 12 bases lying between them. The CDR3 runs to 14 residues. CDR3 bases: TGTGCCAGCAGTTACTCCGAACTAAGGGCTGGCTACACCTTC. Amino acids: CASSYSELRAGYTF.

This rearrangement joins TRBV5-1 to TRBJ2-3; 8 bases align to TRBD2. This CDR3 region has 18 residues. Trimming cost V 4 bases and J 4 bases; bases outside gene matches: 17. Germline CDR1 is SGHRS and CDR2 is YFSETQ. CDR3 amino acids: CASSRGGLGSRLSDTQYF. The CDR3 DNA reads TGCGCCAGCAGCCGGGGGGGACTAGGATCCAGGTTGTCAGATACGCAGTATTTT.

The chain combines TRBV2 with TRBJ2-2; D unclear. The CDR3 runs 15 residues. V was trimmed by 2 bases and J by 7 bases, leaving 14 bases between them. Germline CDR1 and CDR2: SNHLY and FYNNEI. The CDR3 loop is CASSEQALWVGELFF. The CDR3 nucleotides read TGTGCCAGCAGTGAACAGGCCCTATGGGTCGGGGAGCTGTTTTTT.

V is TRBV19 and J is TRBJ2-1; 9 positions match TRBD2. The CDR3 consists of 16 residues. The V segment lost 2 bases and the J segment 7 bases; nucleotides outside the gene matches: 9. Germline CDR1 is LNHDA and CDR2 is SQIVND (reference sequence). The CDR3 loop reads CASSISTLAGINEQFF. CDR3 coding DNA: TGTGCCAGTAGTATAAGTACCCTAGCGGGAATTAATGAGCAGTTCTTC.

The rearrangement uses TRBV4-1 and TRBJ1-4; 7 bases align to TRBD1. CDR1 and CDR2 (germline): MGHRA, YSYEKL. Trimming at V came to 0 bases and at J to 0 bases, leaving 13 bases not matched to a gene. The CDR3 contains 20 residues. Here the CDR3 DNA reads TGCGCCAGCAGCCAAGATTTTTCGACAGGGACTGATGCAACTAATGAAAAACTGTTTTTT. As protein: CASSQDFSTGTDATNEKLFF.

V and J are TRBV10-3 and TRBJ2-2, with 9 bases fitting TRBD2. The CDR3 covers 16 residues. Per the germline V gene, CDR1 is ENHRY and CDR2 is SYGVKD. Trimming removed 0 bases from V and 2 bases from J; junction bases left unmatched: 1. The CDR3 sequence is CAISESTSGNTGELFF. Written as DNA, the CDR3 is TGTGCCATCAGTGAGTCGACTAGCGGCAACACCGGGGAGCTGTTTTTT.

The rearrangement joins TRBV7-3 to TRBJ2-2; D is uncertain. The CDR3 sequence is 14 residues long. V gave up 5 bases and J gave up 0 bases, with 7 bases separating them. Germline V gives CDR1 SGHTA, CDR2 FQGTGA. CDR3 sequence (DNA): TGTGCCAGCAGCCGTCAGCCGAACACCGGGGAGCTGTTTTTT. This translates into CASSRQPNTGELFF.

This sequence joins TRBV7-9 and TRBJ1-1; the D gene is possibly TRBD1 (5 bases). Trimming removed 1 base from V and 5 bases from J, with 14 bases in between. Germline V gene data show CDR1 as SEHNR and CDR2 as FQNEAQ (reference sequence). The CDR3 is 15 residues long. The CDR3 DNA sequence: TGTGCCAGCAGCTTAGGTTCAGGGAGAGGGACTGAAGCTTTCTTT. It is translated as CASSLGSGRGTEAFF.

The gene calls are TRBV7-9 and TRBJ2-3, with D uncertain. In germline, CDR1 is SEHNR, CDR2 FQNEAQ (reference sequence). The germline V and J ends were trimmed by 3 bases and 6 bases, with 7 bases remaining between them. The CDR3 spans 12 residues. CDR3 nucleotide sequence: TGTGCCAGCAGCTTTACGGTTGATACGCAGTATTTT. Translating gives CASSFTVDTQYF. The entire variable domain, with the rest obtained from reference TRBV7-9 and TRBJ2-3, is as follows: DTGVSQNPRHKITKRGQNVTFRCDPISEHNRLYWYRQTLGQGPEFLTYFQNEAQLEKSRLLSDRFSAERPKGSFSTLEIQRTEQGDSAMYLCASSFTVDTQYFGPGTRLTVL.

The chain joins TRBV10-3 to TRBJ1-2; D perhaps matches TRBD1 (5 bases). This CDR3 has 14 residues. With 0 bases removed from V and 5 bases from J, the gap between germline ends came to 10 bases. The germline V gene has CDR1 ENHRY and CDR2 SYGVKD. Here the CDR3 DNA reads TGTGCCATCAGTGAGTCGGGACGCACATATGGCTACACCTTC. Amino acid sequence: CAISESGRTYGYTF.

The chain couples TRBV9 to TRBJ2-1; 11 bases align to TRBD2. Germline assignment: CDR1 SGDLS and CDR2 YYNGEE. The CDR3 extends over 15 amino acids. Trimming removed 0 bases from V and 10 bases from J; junction bases left unmatched: 6. CDR3 in amino acids: CASSVELAGEGEQFF. Written as DNA, the CDR3 is TGTGCCAGCAGCGTAGAACTAGCGGGAGAGGGGGAGCAGTTCTTC.

This clone was seen just once. This chain links TRBV28 with TRBJ1-2, with a tentative D call TRBD1 (5 bases). The CDR3 has 16 amino acids. The germline CDR1 and CDR2 sequences are MDHEN and SYDVKM. Trimming shortened V by 5 bases and J by 0 bases, and 16 bases separated the two germline ends. DNA for the CDR3: TGTGCCAGCAGTCCCTCCGGGACTGGAGCTAACTATGGCTACACCTTC. Residues: CASSPSGTGANYGYTF.

The genes are TRBV30 and TRBJ1-1; D is undetermined. Germline lookup yields CDR1 GTSNPN and CDR2 SVGIG (reference sequence). Trimming left V 2 bases short and J 1 base short, with 8 bases between. The CDR3 length is 13 residues. In nucleotides, the CDR3 is TGTGCCTGGAGTCATACAGCGAACACTGAAGCTTTCTTT. Translation gives CAWSHTANTEAFF. The variable domain in full, with the rest retrieved from reference TRBV30 and TRBJ1-1, is SQTIHQWPATLVQPVGSPLSLECTVEGTSNPNLYWYRQAAGRGLQLLFYSVGIGQISSEVPQNLSASRPQDRQFILSSKKLLLSDSGFYLCAWSHTANTEAFFGQGTRLTVV.

The chain is built from TRBV27 and TRBJ1-6; unclear D gene. Germline CDR1 is MNHEY and CDR2 is SMNVEV (reference sequence). V was cut by 6 bases and J by 11 bases, with 2 bases left in between. This CDR3 region has 9 residues. The chain's CDR3 is CASRPPLHF. In DNA form, the CDR3 reads TGTGCCAGCAGGCCACCCCTCCACTTT.

The V gene is TRBV5-1, the J gene TRBJ2-3; 8 bases fit TRBD2. J was trimmed by 1 base and V by 1 base; bases with no gene match: 5. This CDR3 contains 16 residues. The germline V gene has CDR1 SGHRS and CDR2 YFSETQ. CDR3 in DNA: TGCGCCAGCAGCTTGATCCCCGGGGGGGGCACAGATACGCAGTATTTT. This encodes CASSLIPGGGTDTQYF.

V is TRBV9 and J is TRBJ2-5, with D uncertain. V lost 0 bases, J lost 5 bases, and 8 bases lay in between. The CDR3 extends over 13 amino acids. From germline, CDR1 is SGDLS and CDR2 YYNGEE. For the CDR3, the DNA is TGTGCCAGCAGCGTAGCTGTGCTGGAGACCCAGTACTTC. Translation: CASSVAVLETQYF.

This clone occurred a few times. The chain employs TRBV19 and TRBJ2-2; D is ambiguous. The CDR3 totals 13 residues. Germline assignment: CDR1 LNHDA and CDR2 SQIVND (reference sequence). The V gene lost 7 bases and the J gene lost 2 bases, with 8 bases spanning the gap. Here the CDR3 reads CASTRANTGELFF. The DNA for the CDR3 is TGTGCCAGTACCCGAGCTAACACCGGGGAGCTGTTTTTT.

The rearrangement links TRBV7-9 to TRBJ2-7; D is ambiguous. This CDR3 region has 14 residues. Germline V gene lookup returns CDR1 SEHNR and CDR2 FQNEAQ (reference sequence). Trimming left V 4 bases short and J 0 bases short, with 10 bases between. As DNA, the CDR3 is TGTGCCAGCAGCTCGGTTCGTGCCTCCTACGAGCAGTACTTC. Amino acids: CASSSVRASYEQYF.

The gene calls are TRBV6-1 and TRBJ1-4; a possible D gene is TRBD1 (5 bases). The length of the CDR3 is 14 residues. Germline CDR1 reads MNHNS; CDR2 reads SASEGT. Between the trimmed V and J ends, which lost 2 bases and 3 bases, there was a span of 7 bases. CDR3 in amino acids: CASSERGANEKLFF. Here the CDR3 DNA reads TGTGCCAGCAGTGAACGGGGGGCTAATGAAAAACTGTTTTTT.

The J gene is TRBJ1-6, the V gene TRBV30; 8 nucleotides match TRBD1. The CDR3 is 15 residues long. Losses at the gene ends were 1 base for V and 5 bases for J; bases not matched to a gene: 4. The V gene's germline CDR1 is GTSNPN and CDR2 SVGIG (reference sequence). CDR3 residues: CAWSEGQGNNSPLHF. As DNA, the CDR3 is TGTGCCTGGAGTGAAGGACAGGGTAATAATTCACCCCTCCACTTT.

V is TRBV5-1 and J is TRBJ2-7; D possibly corresponds to TRBD2 (6 bases). The CDR3 runs 16 residues. Per germline, CDR1 SGHRS and CDR2 YFSETQ. Between the trimmed V and J ends, which lost 0 bases and 5 bases, there was a span of 18 bases. In DNA, the CDR3 is TGCGCCAGCAGCTTGGTATTCTTGAGGGGAGGCGACGAGCAGTACTTC. This gives the protein CASSLVFLRGGDEQYF.

The CDR3 DNA reads as TGCGCCAGCAGCCTGGGGGCAGGGGAGGAACAGCCCCAGCATTTT. This gives the protein CASSLGAGEEQPQHF. The chain has TRBV5-1 and TRBJ1-5; D may be TRBD1 (6 bases). CDR3 size: 15 residues. Trimming removed 4 bases at V and 7 bases at J, with 18 bases between. Per germline, CDR1 SGHRS and CDR2 YFSETQ.

This rearrangement joins TRBV30 to TRBJ2-7; weak D call: TRBD1 (5 bases). Between the trimmed V and J ends, which lost 4 bases and 2 bases, there was a span of 9 bases. CDR3 length: 12 residues. The germline V gene encodes CDR1 GTSNPN and CDR2 SVGIG (reference sequence). CDR3 coding DNA: TGTGCCTGGATTCAGGGAACCTACGAGCAGTACTTC. Amino acid sequence: CAWIQGTYEQYF.

CDR3 region: CASKPGTAPRNGYTF. The CDR3 DNA reads TGTGCCAGTAAACCCGGGACAGCTCCTCGGAATGGCTACACCTTC. V gene TRBV27 combines with J gene TRBJ1-2; the match to TRBD1 covers 7 bases. From germline, CDR1 is MNHEY and CDR2 SMNVEV (reference sequence). After removal of 9 bases from V and 6 bases from J, the junction contained 16 bases not matched to a gene. The CDR3 runs 15 residues.

This clone was seen just once. The V call is TRBV5-1, the J call TRBJ1-1, with D possibly matching TRBD1 (5 bases). V was trimmed by 9 bases and J by 1 base, leaving 19 bases between them. Germline-derived CDR1 and CDR2 are SGHRS and YFSETQ. CDR3 length: 15 residues. The CDR3 sequence is CATRVQGVANTEAFF. In DNA, the CDR3 is TGCGCCACCAGAGTCCAGGGCGTCGCGAACACTGAAGCTTTCTTT.

The V and J genes are TRBV7-3 and TRBJ2-2; 8 bases align to TRBD2. This CDR3 contains 14 residues. V was pared by 6 bases and J by 4 bases, with 4 bases of the junction left unmatched. Germline CDR1 reads SGHTA; CDR2 reads FQGTGA. CDR3: CASRREAATGELFF. CDR3 DNA sequence: TGTGCCAGCAGGCGGGAGGCGGCCACCGGGGAGCTGTTTTTT.

Only one count was recorded for this clone. The chain joins TRBV5-4 to TRBJ1-1; the D gene is possibly TRBD1 (6 bases). Germline CDR1 reads SGHNT; CDR2 reads YYREEE (reference sequence). The CDR3 is made up of 15 amino acids. Trimming cost V 4 bases and J 4 bases, with 17 bases left between them. DNA of the CDR3: TGTGCCAGCAGCAAGGACAGAAGCAAGGGCACTGAAGCTTTCTTT. Residues: CASSKDRSKGTEAFF.

The chain uses TRBV19 and TRBJ2-6; D is undetermined. The CDR3 loop spans 13 amino acids. Germline V gene sequence: CDR1 LNHDA, CDR2 SQIVND (reference sequence). With 6 bases removed from V and 0 bases from J, the gap between germline ends came to 3 bases. This CDR3 is CASRSSGANVLTF. CDR3 bases: TGTGCCAGTAGGAGCTCTGGGGCCAACGTCCTGACTTTC. The full variable domain, rest sourced from reference TRBV19 and TRBJ2-6, is DGGITQSPKYLFRKEGQNVTLSCEQNLNHDAMYWYRQDPGQGLRLIYYSQIVNDFQKGDIAEGYSVSREKKESFPLTVTSAQKNPTAFYLCASRSSGANVLTFGAGSRLTVL.